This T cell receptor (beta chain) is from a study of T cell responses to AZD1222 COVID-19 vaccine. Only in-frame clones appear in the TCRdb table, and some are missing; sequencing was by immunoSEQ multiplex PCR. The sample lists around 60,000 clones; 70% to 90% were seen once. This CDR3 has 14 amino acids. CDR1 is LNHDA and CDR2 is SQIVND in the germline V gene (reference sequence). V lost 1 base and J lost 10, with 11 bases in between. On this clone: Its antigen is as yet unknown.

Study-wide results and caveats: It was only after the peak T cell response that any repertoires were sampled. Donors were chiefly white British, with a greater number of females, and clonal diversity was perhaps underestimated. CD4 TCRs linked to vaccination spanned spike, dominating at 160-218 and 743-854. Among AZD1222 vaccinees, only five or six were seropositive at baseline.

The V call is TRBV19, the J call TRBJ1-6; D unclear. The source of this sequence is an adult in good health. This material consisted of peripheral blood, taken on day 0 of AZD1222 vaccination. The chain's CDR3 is CASSIVGVGSPLHF. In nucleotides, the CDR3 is TGTGCCAGTAGTATAGTCGGGGTAGGCTCACCCCTCCACTTT.